The subject of this entry is one TCR beta chain. Its antigen is unidentified. Trimming cost V 3 bases and J 1 base, with 6 bases left between them. This CDR3 is 13 amino acids long. The germline CDR1 and CDR2 sequences are SGHTA and FQGNSA. This sample is drawn from a study of radiation and T cells in renal cell carcinoma. Study-wide background: Nephrectomy followed 15 Gy stereotactic body radiation by 4 weeks.

Broader study findings: Baseline intratumoral clonotype presence is unknown without pretreatment biopsies.

Sequencing used immunoSEQ multiplex PCR; TCRdb keeps in-frame clones, though not all of them. The sample contains some 120,000 clones, around 81% of which appear only once. Time point here: blood 2 weeks post-SBRT. Sample treatment: 15 Gy SBRT to primary tumor, nephrectomy 4 weeks later. Radiation-treated patients gave blood at baseline, week 2 and week 4. The tumor was a clear cell renal cell carcinoma. This TCR derives from a man aged 45-65 years with renal cell carcinoma. This chain uses TRBV7-2 with TRBJ1-1; unclear D gene. Sequenced here: blood, sampled from a patient whose treatment included radiotherapy and nephrectomy. As DNA, the CDR3 is TGTGCCAGCAGCTTGCATGAGAACACTGAAGCTTTCTTT. This codes for CASSLHENTEAFF.